At least ten counts were recorded for the clone carrying this TCR beta chain. The target antigen is unknown. This CDR3 is built from 14 residues. Trimming took 5 bases from V and 7 from J, leaving 17 bases between them. Germline V gene data show CDR1 as DFQATT and CDR2 as SNEGSKA (reference sequence). Authors of the study amplified TCR beta CDR3 regions from RNA transcripts. The TCR CDR3 was amplified in a first-round RT-PCR using the HTBI primer set. TCRdb reprocessed the multiplex PCR reads with MiXCR, giving one entry per CDR3 protein. The sample lists fewer than 650,000 distinct CDR3 sequences; 35% to 50% were seen once. These data belong to a study of T cells in Graves' hyperthyroidism and ophthalmopathy. Study observations and caveats: The majority of expanded thyroid clonotypes above 0.001 also appeared in blood.

Uncontrolled infections, other autoimmune diseases, pregnancy or lactation led to exclusion of patients. V is TRBV20-1 and J is TRBJ1-4; D is perhaps TRBD1 (5 bases). Sequencing used peripheral blood or thyroid tissue (not recorded which). The TCR was taken from an adult woman with Graves' disease, either hyperthyroidism or ophthalmopathy (not recorded which). The CDR3 DNA reads TGCAGTGCTTTTTCTGGAGGGGCGGGTGAAAAACTGTTTTTT. This codes for CSAFSGGAGEKLFF.